This is a list of T cell receptor beta chains from one sample in a study of cytomegalovirus exposure and HLA in healthy donors. Only in-frame clones appear in the TCRdb table, and some are missing; sequencing was by immunoSEQ multiplex PCR. This sample has approximately 190,000 clones, with approximately 83% found just once. Sequences were obtained from PBMCs. These receptors were collected from a boy aged 2 to 9 in good health and CMV-seronegative. CDR3s include the opening cysteine and the closing phenylalanine or tryptophan. A D gene is named only where the DNA matches it firmly. The size field is filled for only some rows; it gives once, few, many or a size class.

d_gene,v_gene,abundance,j_gene,CDR3nt,CDR3aa
TRBD2,TRBV27,few,TRBJ2-3,TGTGCCAGCAGGCCGGGACTAGCTAACACAGATACGCAGTATTTT,CASRPGLANTDTQYF
-,TRBV7-2,-,TRBJ2-1,TGTGCCAGCAGCTTAGTGCCCCATGGTGCGGGGGCCCACAATGAGCAGTTCTTC,CASSLVPHGAGAHNEQFF
-,TRBV4-3,-,TRBJ1-2,TGCGCCAGCAGCCAAGATGCGATGGGACACAATAGTAACTATGGCTACACCTTC,CASSQDAMGHNSNYGYTF
-,TRBV4-2,once,TRBJ2-3,TGTGCCAGCAGCCAAGTGGAGACGGGAGCGGGCCCGGGTACGCAGTATTTT,CASSQVETGAGPGTQYF
TRBD1,TRBV6-1,-,TRBJ1-1,TGTGCCAGCAGGGCAGGGGGCGGCGCTGAAGCTTTCTTT,CASRAGGGAEAFF
-,TRBV7-2,few,TRBJ1-6,TGTGCCAGCAGCTCCCGGACGGGGGGCACCCTCCACTTT,CASSSRTGGTLHF
TRBD1,TRBV2,-,TRBJ1-2,TGTGCCAGCAGCGACACAGGGGGCAATGGCTACACCTTC,CASSDTGGNGYTF
TRBD1,TRBV10-3,-,TRBJ1-1,TGTGCCATCAGTCTGGACAGGGACACTGAAGCTTTCTTT,CAISLDRDTEAFF
-,TRBV15,-,TRBJ1-2,TGTGCCACCAGCAGAGATCTAGGGGACTATGGCTACACCTTC,CATSRDLGDYGYTF
-,TRBV29-1,-,TRBJ2-7,TGCAGTGCATGCAGACAGCTTATCTGGCGGTACTTC,CSACRQLIWRYF
-,TRBV7-9,-,TRBJ1-3,TGTGCCATCCTCCAGGGGAGAGCGGCTGGAAACACCATATATTTT,CAILQGRAAGNTIYF
-,TRBV5-1,once,TRBJ1-4,TGCGCCAGCGCACGGGGTAGGAGTAATGAAAAACTGTTTTTT,CASARGRSNEKLFF
-,TRBV5-4,few,TRBJ1-1,TGTGCCAGCAGCTTCCGGGGGACTGAAGCTTTCTTT,CASSFRGTEAFF
TRBD1,TRBV5-5,-,TRBJ1-3,TGTGCCAGCAGCAACAGGGGGGACTCTGGAAACACCATATATTTT,CASSNRGDSGNTIYF
-,TRBV11-2,-,TRBJ2-7,TGTGCCAGCAGCTTAGATGGCCCGCTCTACGAGCAGTACTTC,CASSLDGPLYEQYF
-,TRBV6-5,-,TRBJ2-1,TGTGCCAGCAGCCCAACTGAATACAATGAGCAGTTCTTC,CASSPTEYNEQFF
TRBD1,TRBV7-9,-,TRBJ1-2,TGTGCCAGCAGCCAGGGACAGAACTATGGCTACACCTTC,CASSQGQNYGYTF
-,TRBV6-4,-,TRBJ1-5,TGTGCCAGCGCCAGGGTTGCGGGCAATCAGCCCCAGCATTTT,CASARVAGNQPQHF
-,TRBV7-9,-,TRBJ2-5,TGTGCCAGCAGCTTAGTGGCAGGGATACGGGAGACCCAGTACTTC,CASSLVAGIRETQYF
TRBD1,TRBV6-5,-,TRBJ1-5,TGTGCCAGCAGCCCAGGGACAGTCCATCAGCCCCAGCATTTT,CASSPGTVHQPQHF
-,TRBV7-9,once,TRBJ2-5,TGTGCCAGCAGGAGGGTAAGGGAAGAGACCCAGTACTTC,CASRRVREETQYF
TRBD1,TRBV11-1,-,TRBJ1-6,TGTGCCAGCAGCATAACAGGGGGCCCTAATTCACCCCTCCACTTT,CASSITGGPNSPLHF
TRBD1,TRBV2,-,TRBJ1-1,TGTGCCAGCAGGGACAGGGACACTGAAGCTTTCTTT,CASRDRDTEAFF
-,TRBV7-9,-,TRBJ2-7,TGTGCCAGCAGGGGCGGAGGCTCCTACGAGCAGTACTTC,CASRGGGSYEQYF
TRBD1,TRBV5-1,-,TRBJ1-1,TGCGCCAGCAGCTCAGGGACAGGGGGCGTTTACACTGAAGCTTTCTTT,CASSSGTGGVYTEAFF
-,TRBV7-6,-,TRBJ2-3,TGTGCCAGCAGCCCCCGGACGGGGGGCCGGGCTGATACGCAGTATTTT,CASSPRTGGRADTQYF
TRBD2,TRBV7-2,once,TRBJ2-5,TGTGCCAGCAGCTTAGGGTCGGCGGGGGGGCGGGAGACCCAGTACTTC,CASSLGSAGGRETQYF
-,TRBV30,few,TRBJ2-7,TGTGCCTGGAGTTTCTCAGGCGAGCAGTACTTC,CAWSFSGEQYF
-,TRBV19,-,TRBJ2-1,TGTGCCAGTAGTATGGCAGCGGCGTACAATGAGCAGTTCTTC,CASSMAAAYNEQFF
-,TRBV9,few,TRBJ1-2,TGTGCCAGCAGCGTAGCTCCACAGGGACATAACGATGGCTACACCTTC,CASSVAPQGHNDGYTF
-,TRBV28,-,TRBJ1-2,TGTGCCAGCAGCGGACATGGACCGTATGGCTACACCTTC,CASSGHGPYGYTF
TRBD2,TRBV4-1,-,TRBJ2-3,TGCGCCAGCAGCCGATTTCTAGCGGGGGGCACAGATACGCAGTATTTT,CASSRFLAGGTDTQYF
-,TRBV7-2,-,TRBJ2-4,TGTGCCAGCAGCTCCCCAGACAGAGCCAAAAACATTCAGTACTTC,CASSSPDRAKNIQYF
TRBD1,TRBV7-3,-,TRBJ1-1,TGTGCCAGCAGCCTTTCCGGGACAGTTGGTGGAAATGAAGCTTTCTTT,CASSLSGTVGGNEAFF
TRBD2,TRBV27,-,TRBJ2-1,TGTGCCAGCAGTTACCTAGCGGGGGGGCAGGGTGAGCAGTTCTTC,CASSYLAGGQGEQFF
-,TRBV5-4,-,TRBJ2-7,TGTGCCAGCAGCTCAGGGTCCTACGAGCAGTACTTC,CASSSGSYEQYF
-,TRBV5-1,once,TRBJ1-5,TGCGCCAGCAGCATATCAGGGGCCTCTGATCAGCCCCAGCATTTT,CASSISGASDQPQHF
TRBD1,TRBV27,-,TRBJ1-5,TGTGCCAGCAGTTCCGACAGGGGTGGAAATCAGCCCCAGCATTTT,CASSSDRGGNQPQHF
TRBD1,TRBV9,-,TRBJ1-1,TGTGCCAGCAGCTCGATGACAGGGACTGAAGCTTTCTTT,CASSSMTGTEAFF